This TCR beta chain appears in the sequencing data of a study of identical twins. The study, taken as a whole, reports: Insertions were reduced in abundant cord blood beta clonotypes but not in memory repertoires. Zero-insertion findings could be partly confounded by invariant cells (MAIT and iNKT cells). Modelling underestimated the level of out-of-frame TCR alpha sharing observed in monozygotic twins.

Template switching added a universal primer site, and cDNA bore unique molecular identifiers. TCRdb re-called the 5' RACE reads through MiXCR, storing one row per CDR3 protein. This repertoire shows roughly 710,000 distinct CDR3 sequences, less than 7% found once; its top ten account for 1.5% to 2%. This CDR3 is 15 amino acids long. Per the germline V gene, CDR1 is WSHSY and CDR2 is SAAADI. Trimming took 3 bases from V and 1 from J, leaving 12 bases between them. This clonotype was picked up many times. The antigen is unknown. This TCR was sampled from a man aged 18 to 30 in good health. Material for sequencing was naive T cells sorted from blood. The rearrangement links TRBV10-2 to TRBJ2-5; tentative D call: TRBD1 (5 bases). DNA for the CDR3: TGCGCCAGCAGTGACCCTGACAGCCTCCAAGAGACCCAGTACTTC. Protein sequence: CASSDPDSLQETQYF.